This T cell receptor (beta chain) is drawn from a study of beta chain features in type 1 diabetes. Every isolated RNA sample was fully reverse transcribed, so sequencing captured expressed TCRB transcripts. Data came from immunoSEQ multiplex PCR; TCRdb stores just in-frame clones and leaves some out. The profile covers a few hundred thousand clones, with 9.5% to 10% appearing a single time and around 0.66% taken by the ten largest. Study-level points and caveats: In cDNA sequencing, cells with high TCR expression could be over-represented. Fewer junction insertions and more nucleotide deletions appeared in type 1 diabetes patients. TCRB CDR3 length was moderately but significantly reduced in all four CD4+ subsets of Type 1 diabetes patients.

This clone came up many times. Its specificity is not known. One heparinised blood draw averaging around 100 mL was given by each donor. Post-sort purity exceeded 98% for all sorted populations. The CDR3 extends over 15 amino acids. V gave up 3 bases and J gave up 3 bases, with 11 bases separating them. Germline V CDR1 and CDR2: SGHAT, FQDESV (reference sequence). This clonotype was sampled from a man aged 25-45 years with type 1 diabetes. V usage is TRBV11-1 and J usage is TRBJ2-2; TRBD1 might be the D (6 bases). Sequencing was performed on central memory CD4+ T cells from blood. CDR3 protein: CASSFTGRDTGELFF. The CDR3 coding sequence is TGTGCCAGCAGCTTTACAGGGAGAGACACCGGGGAGCTGTTTTTT.